This T cell receptor beta chain was observed in a study of early T cells in non-severe SARS-CoV-2 infection. Looking at the study overall: Sequencing used unsorted whole-blood bulk RNA, so chains lack pairing.

About this clonotype itself: The antigen remains undetermined.

Study observations and caveats: There was a bias toward anti-spike CD8 responses in VDJdb matching, which missed private and CD4 specificities.

The CDR3 is 15 residues long. V was pared by 5 bases and J by 2 bases, with 16 bases between. Attachment of unique molecular identifiers to individual cDNA molecules was performed. TCRdb fed the 5' RACE reads into MiXCR, producing one record per CDR3 protein. The repertoire consists of tens of thousands of distinct CDR3 sequences, with around 12% occurring once and the leading ten covering about 2.5%. The receptor was isolated from an adult who was a healthcare worker with PCR-confirmed SARS-CoV-2 infection or an uninfected control (not recorded which). Sequenced material: whole blood, taken at baseline. The rearrangement links TRBV12-3 or TRBV12-4 to TRBJ2-7, with a possible D match to TRBD1 (6 bases). CDR3 amino acids: CASSPILDRTYEQYF. CDR3 sequence (DNA): TGTGCCAGCAGTCCCATCCTGGACAGAACCTACGAGCAGTACTTC.